What follows describes a single T cell receptor (beta chain). The sample comes from a study of blood T cell repertoires in COVID-19. Across the whole study: Samples representing acute and convalescent COVID-19 were sourced from the United States, Italy and Spain. PBMCs, B-cell-depleted T cells, or T cells were the source of the cDNA or gDNA that made up the material.

Clones were sequenced by immunoSEQ multiplex PCR, and TCRdb holds only the in-frame ones, with some missing. Among roughly 290,000 clones listed, 70% to 90% were seen once. This clonotype was obtained from a woman under 40 who had recovered from COVID-19. The specimen was peripheral blood.

In DNA, the CDR3 is TGTGCCAGCAGCCCAGGGCCCAGGGAAGGCTACACCTTC. This gives the protein CASSPGPREGYTF. The chain uses TRBV28 and TRBJ1-2, with D maybe TRBD1 (5 bases). The germline gives CDR1 MDHEN, CDR2 SYDVKM. CDR3 length equals 13 residues. The V end lost 6 bases, the J end lost 8 bases, and 16 bases lay between the germline ends.